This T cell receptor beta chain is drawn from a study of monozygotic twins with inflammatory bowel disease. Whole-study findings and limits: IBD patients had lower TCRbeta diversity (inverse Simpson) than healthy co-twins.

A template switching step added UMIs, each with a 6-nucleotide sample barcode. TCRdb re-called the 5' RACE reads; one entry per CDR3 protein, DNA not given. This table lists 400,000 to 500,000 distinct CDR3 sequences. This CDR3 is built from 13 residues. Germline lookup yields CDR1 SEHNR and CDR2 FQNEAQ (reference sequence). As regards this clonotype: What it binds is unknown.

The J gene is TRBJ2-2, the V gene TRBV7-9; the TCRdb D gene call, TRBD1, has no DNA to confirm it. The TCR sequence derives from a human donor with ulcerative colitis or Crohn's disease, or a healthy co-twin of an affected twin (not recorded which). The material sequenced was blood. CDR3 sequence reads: CASGEPAPGELFF. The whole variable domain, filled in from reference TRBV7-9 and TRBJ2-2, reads DTGVSQNPRHKITKRGQNVTFRCDPISEHNRLYWYRQTLGQGPEFLTYFQNEAQLEKSRLLSDRFSAERPKGSFSTLEIQRTEQGDSAMYLCASGEPAPGELFFGEGSRLTVL.